This T cell receptor beta chain derives from a study of T cells in tuberculosis. V lost 0 bases to trimming and J lost 5 bases, with 23 bases between them. The CDR3 runs to 19 residues. In germline, CDR1 is MNHEY, CDR2 SMNVEV (reference sequence). The method was immunoSEQ multiplex PCR; TCRdb's version includes in-frame clones alone and lacks a portion of them. The data contain around 43,000 clones, 95% of them singletons. The receptor comes from a donor aged 10-35 years with latent tuberculosis or without tuberculosis infection. This sequence joins TRBV27 and TRBJ1-5, with D perhaps TRBD1 (5 bases). The sequenced material came from PBMCs. The CDR3 loop reads CASSLSSGASLYLHQPQHF. The CDR3 DNA reads TGTGCCAGCAGTTTATCGAGCGGGGCCAGCCTTTACCTACATCAGCCCCAGCATTTT.